Below are 9 T cell receptor beta chains sequenced from a single sample in a study of T-cell memory formation after mild COVID-19. TCRdb analysed the 5' RACE reads with MiXCR anew, one entry per CDR3 protein. Here the sample spans roughly 560,000 distinct CDR3 sequences, around 21% being singletons. The specimen sequenced was PBMCs or a T cell subset sorted from them (not recorded which). These receptors originate from an adult woman who had mild COVID-19 (a few samples of this study predate the infection). Cell type and time point are not known.

V and J are TRBV5-1 and TRBJ2-3; 10 bases align to TRBD1. V gave up 0 bases and J gave up 2 bases; unmatched junction bases: 3. This CDR3 is built from 16 residues. CDR1 and CDR2 (germline): SGHRS, YFSETQ. The CDR3 loop is CASSLAGTGDTDTQYF. The CDR3 DNA is TGCGCCAGCAGCTTGGCCGGGACAGGGGACACAGATACGCAGTATTTT.

This clonotype came up a few times. The chain recombines TRBV7-2 with TRBJ2-7; 9 bases line up with TRBD1. The germline gives CDR1 SGHTA, CDR2 FQGNSA. This CDR3 has 15 amino acids. The V segment lost 4 bases and the J segment 2 bases; nucleotides outside the gene matches: 6. The CDR3 spells CASSSRGTGPYEQYF. Here the CDR3 DNA reads TGTGCCAGCAGCTCGAGGGGGACAGGGCCCTACGAGCAGTACTTC.

This chain joins TRBV20-1 and TRBJ1-5; D possibly corresponds to TRBD1 (5 bases). V gave up 6 bases and J gave up 10 bases, with 22 bases separating them. The CDR3 sequence is 14 residues long. Germline loops: CDR1 DFQATT, CDR2 SNEGSKA (reference sequence). Here the CDR3 DNA reads TGCAGTGCCGGCCATCCCGGGGGTCTTTACCCCCAGCATTTT. This gives the protein CSAGHPGGLYPQHF.

In this sample, this clonotype turned up a few times. The rearrangement uses TRBV5-1 and TRBJ1-2, with D unclear. The ends were cut back, 0 bases at V and 1 base at J, with 7 bases in the middle. Per germline, CDR1 SGHRS and CDR2 YFSETQ. CDR3 length: 14 residues. The CDR3 DNA is TGCGCCAGCAGCTTGGTTACAGATAACTATGGCTACACCTTC. Protein sequence: CASSLVTDNYGYTF.

The sample holds many counts of this clonotype. The rearrangement joins TRBV7-9 to TRBJ2-1, with D possibly matching TRBD2 (7 bases). V dropped 8 bases and J dropped 9 bases, with 23 bases sitting between them. The CDR3 runs to 15 residues. Germline V gives CDR1 SEHNR, CDR2 FQNEAQ (reference sequence). CDR3 sequence reads: CASRPLDRGAGEQFF. The DNA of the CDR3 is TGTGCCAGCCGCCCATTAGATCGGGGGGCTGGTGAGCAGTTCTTC.

This chain joins TRBV20-1 and TRBJ2-2, with 12 bases matching TRBD2. V dropped 6 bases and J dropped 4; count of bases not matched to a gene: 9. The germline V gene encodes CDR1 DFQATT and CDR2 SNEGSKA (reference sequence). The CDR3 length is 16 residues. The CDR3 nucleotides read TGCAGTGCCGTAACCCCGACTAGCGGGAGCACCGGGGAGCTGTTTTTT. Amino acid sequence: CSAVTPTSGSTGELFF.

The genes are TRBV18 and TRBJ1-1, with TRBD1 as a possible D gene (5 bases). Trimming shortened V by 2 bases and J by 7 bases, and 17 bases separated the two germline ends. The germline gives CDR1 KGHSH, CDR2 LQKENI. The CDR3 covers 15 residues. The CDR3 protein is CASSPSAGTSHEAFF. The CDR3 DNA reads as TGTGCCAGCTCACCATCTGCGGGGACCTCACATGAAGCTTTCTTT.

The genes are TRBV4-3 and TRBJ2-1; TRBD2 matches at 15 bases. After removal of 2 bases from V and 6 bases from J, the junction contained 11 bases not matched to a gene. The CDR3 length is 19 residues. The germline V gene encodes CDR1 LGHNA and CDR2 YSLEER. The CDR3 sequence: CASSQLVPGTSGRINEQFF. CDR3 DNA sequence: TGCGCCAGCAGCCAACTTGTGCCCGGGACTAGCGGGAGGATCAATGAGCAGTTCTTC.

V gene TRBV4-3 combines with J gene TRBJ1-6; 10 bases align to TRBD1. This CDR3 contains 17 residues. Germline assignment: CDR1 LGHNA and CDR2 YSLEER. V dropped 3 bases and J dropped 5; count of bases not matched to a gene: 7. CDR3 amino acids: CASSQDLGQGNNSPLHF. For the CDR3, the DNA is TGCGCCAGCAGCCAGGATTTGGGACAGGGGAATAATTCACCCCTCCACTTT.